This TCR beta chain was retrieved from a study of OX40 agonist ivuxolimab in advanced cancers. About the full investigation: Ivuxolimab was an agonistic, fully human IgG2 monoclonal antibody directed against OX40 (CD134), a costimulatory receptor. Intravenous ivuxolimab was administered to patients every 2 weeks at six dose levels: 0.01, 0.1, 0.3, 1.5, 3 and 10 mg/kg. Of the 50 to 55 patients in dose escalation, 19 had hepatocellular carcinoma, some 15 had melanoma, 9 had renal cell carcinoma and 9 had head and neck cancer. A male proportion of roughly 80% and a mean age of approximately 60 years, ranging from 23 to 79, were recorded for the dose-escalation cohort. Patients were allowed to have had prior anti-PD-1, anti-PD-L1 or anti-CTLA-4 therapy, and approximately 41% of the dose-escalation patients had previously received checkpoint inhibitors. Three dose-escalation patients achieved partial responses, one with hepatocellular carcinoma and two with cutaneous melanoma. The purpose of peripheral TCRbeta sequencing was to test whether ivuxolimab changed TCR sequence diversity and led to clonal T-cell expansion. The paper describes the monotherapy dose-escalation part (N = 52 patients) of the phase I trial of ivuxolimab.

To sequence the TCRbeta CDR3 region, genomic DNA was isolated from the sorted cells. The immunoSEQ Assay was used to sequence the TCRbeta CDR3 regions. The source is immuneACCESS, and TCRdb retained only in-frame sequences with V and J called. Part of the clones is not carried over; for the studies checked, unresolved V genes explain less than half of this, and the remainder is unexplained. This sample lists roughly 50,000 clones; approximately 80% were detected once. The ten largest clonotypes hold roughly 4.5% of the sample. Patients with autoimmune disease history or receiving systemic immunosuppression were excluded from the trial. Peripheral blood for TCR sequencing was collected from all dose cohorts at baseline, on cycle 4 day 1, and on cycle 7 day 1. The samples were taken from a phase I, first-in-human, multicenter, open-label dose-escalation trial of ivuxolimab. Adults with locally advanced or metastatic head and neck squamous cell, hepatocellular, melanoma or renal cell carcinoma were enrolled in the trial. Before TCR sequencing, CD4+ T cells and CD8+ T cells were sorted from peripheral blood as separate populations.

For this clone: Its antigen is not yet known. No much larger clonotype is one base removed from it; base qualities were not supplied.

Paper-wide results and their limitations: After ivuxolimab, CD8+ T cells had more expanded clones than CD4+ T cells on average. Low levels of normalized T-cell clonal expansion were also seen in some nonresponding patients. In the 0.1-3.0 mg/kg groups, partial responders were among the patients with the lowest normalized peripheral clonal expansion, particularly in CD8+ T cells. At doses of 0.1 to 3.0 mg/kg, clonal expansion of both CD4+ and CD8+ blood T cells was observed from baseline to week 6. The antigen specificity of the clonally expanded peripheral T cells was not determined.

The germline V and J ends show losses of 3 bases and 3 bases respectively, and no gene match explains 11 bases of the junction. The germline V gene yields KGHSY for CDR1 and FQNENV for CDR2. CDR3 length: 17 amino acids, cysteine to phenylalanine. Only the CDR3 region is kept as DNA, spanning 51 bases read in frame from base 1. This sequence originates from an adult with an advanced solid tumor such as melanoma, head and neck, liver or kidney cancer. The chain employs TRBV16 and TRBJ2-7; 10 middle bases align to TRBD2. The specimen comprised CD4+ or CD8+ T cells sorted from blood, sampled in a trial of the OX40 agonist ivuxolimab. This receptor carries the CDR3 CASSHRLAGPLFYEQYF. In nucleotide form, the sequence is TGTGCCAGCAGCCATAGACTAGCGGGCCCCCTATTCTACGAGCAGTACTTC.